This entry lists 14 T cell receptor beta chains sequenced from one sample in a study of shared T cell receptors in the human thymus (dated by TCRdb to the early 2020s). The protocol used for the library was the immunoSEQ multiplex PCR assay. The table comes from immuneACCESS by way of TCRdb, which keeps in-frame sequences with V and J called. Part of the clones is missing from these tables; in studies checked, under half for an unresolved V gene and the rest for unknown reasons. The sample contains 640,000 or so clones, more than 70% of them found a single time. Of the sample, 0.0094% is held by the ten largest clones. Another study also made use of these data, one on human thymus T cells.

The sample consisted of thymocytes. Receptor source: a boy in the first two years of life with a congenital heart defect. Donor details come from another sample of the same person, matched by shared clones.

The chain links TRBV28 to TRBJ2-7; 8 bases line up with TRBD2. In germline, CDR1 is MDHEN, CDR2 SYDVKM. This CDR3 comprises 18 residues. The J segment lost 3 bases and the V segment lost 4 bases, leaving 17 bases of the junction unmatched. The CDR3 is CASSSVGAGGGDFYEQYF. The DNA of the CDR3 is TGTGCCAGCAGTTCCGTGGGCGCGGGGGGTGGAGATTTCTACGAGCAGTACTTC. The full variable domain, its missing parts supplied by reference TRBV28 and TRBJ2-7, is DVKVTQSSRYLVKRTGEKVFLECVQDMDHENMFWYRQDPGLGLRLIYFSYDVKMKEKGDIPEGYSVSREKKERFSLILESASTNQTSMYLCASSSVGAGGGDFYEQYFGPGTRLTVT.

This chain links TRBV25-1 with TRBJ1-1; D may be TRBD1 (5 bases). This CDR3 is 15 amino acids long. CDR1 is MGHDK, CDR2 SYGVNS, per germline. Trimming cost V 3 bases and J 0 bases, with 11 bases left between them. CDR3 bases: TGTGCCAGCAGTGACCGGACACGCATGAACACTGAAGCTTTCTTT. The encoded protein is CASSDRTRMNTEAFF.

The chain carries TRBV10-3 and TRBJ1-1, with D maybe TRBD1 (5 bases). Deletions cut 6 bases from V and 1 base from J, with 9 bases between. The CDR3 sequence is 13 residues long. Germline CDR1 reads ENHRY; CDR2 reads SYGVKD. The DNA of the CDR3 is TGTGCCATCAGGGGCGGGGGGAACACTGAAGCTTTCTTT. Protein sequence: CAIRGGGNTEAFF.

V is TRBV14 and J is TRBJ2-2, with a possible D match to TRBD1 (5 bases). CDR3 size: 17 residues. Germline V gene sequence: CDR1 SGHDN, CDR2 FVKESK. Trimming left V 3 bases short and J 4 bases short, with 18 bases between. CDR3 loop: CASSQYCPRESTGELFF. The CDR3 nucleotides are TGTGCCAGCAGCCAGTACTGTCCCAGGGAATCCACCGGGGAGCTGTTTTTT. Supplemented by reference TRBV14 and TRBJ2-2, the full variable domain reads EAGVTQFPSHSVIEKGQTVTLRCDPISGHDNLYWYRRVMGKEIKFLLHFVKESKQDESGMPNNRFLAERTGGTYSTLKVQPAELEDSGVYFCASSQYCPRESTGELFFGEGSRLTVL.

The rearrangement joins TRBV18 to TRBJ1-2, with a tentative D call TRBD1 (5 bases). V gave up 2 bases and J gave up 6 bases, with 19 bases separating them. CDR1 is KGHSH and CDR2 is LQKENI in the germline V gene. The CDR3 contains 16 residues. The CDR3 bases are TGTGCCAGCTCACCAACGAATGCAGGGCCCGTGGATGGCTACACCTTC. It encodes CASSPTNAGPVDGYTF. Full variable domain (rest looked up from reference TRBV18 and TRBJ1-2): NAGVMQNPRHLVRRRGQEARLRCSPMKGHSHVYWYRQLPEEGLKFMVYLQKENIIDESGMPKERFSAEFPKEGPSILRIQQVVRGDSAAYFCASSPTNAGPVDGYTFGSGTRLTVV.

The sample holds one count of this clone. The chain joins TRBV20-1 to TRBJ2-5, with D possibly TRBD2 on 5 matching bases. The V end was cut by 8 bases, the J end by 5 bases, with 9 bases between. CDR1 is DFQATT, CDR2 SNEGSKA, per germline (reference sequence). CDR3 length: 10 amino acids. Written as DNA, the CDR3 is TGCAGTCAGAGAGGGGAGACCCAGTACTTC. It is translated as CSQRGETQYF.

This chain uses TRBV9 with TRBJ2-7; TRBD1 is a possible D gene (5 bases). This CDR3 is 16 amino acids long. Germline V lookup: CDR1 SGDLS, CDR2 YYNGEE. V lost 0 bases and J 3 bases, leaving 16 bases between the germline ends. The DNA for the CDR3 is TGTGCCAGCAGCGTAGGGGAAGGGGATGGGGACTACGAGCAGTACTTC. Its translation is CASSVGEGDGDYEQYF.

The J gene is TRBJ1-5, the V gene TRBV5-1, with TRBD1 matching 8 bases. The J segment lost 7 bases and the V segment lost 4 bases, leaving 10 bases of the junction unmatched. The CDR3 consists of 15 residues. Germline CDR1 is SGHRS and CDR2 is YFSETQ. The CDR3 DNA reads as TGCGCCAGCAGCGAGTCAGGGGGCTTCGGACAGCCCCAGCATTTT. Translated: CASSESGGFGQPQHF.

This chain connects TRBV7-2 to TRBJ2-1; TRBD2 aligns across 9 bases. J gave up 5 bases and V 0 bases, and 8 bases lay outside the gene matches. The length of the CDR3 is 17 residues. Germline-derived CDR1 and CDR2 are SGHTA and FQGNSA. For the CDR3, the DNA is TGTGCCAGCAGCTTAGCGCTCCTAGCGGGGTCTAACAATGAGCAGTTCTTC. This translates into CASSLALLAGSNNEQFF.

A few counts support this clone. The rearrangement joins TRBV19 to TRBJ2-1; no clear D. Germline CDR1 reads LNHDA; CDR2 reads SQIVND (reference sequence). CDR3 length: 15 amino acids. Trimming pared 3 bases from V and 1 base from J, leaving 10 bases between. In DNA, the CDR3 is TGTGCCAGTAGTATGTTATCTCAGTCCTACAATGAGCAGTTCTTC. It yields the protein CASSMLSQSYNEQFF.

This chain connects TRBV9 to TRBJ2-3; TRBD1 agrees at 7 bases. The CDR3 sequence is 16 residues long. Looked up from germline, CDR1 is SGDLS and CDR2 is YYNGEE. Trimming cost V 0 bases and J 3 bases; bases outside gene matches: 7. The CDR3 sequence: CASSVASNRGTDTQYF. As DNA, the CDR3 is TGTGCCAGCAGCGTAGCTTCGAACAGGGGAACAGATACGCAGTATTTT. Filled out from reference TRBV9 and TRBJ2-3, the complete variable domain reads DSGVTQTPKHLITATGQRVTLRCSPRSGDLSVYWYQQSLDQGLQFLIQYYNGEERAKGNILERFSAQQFPDLHSELNLSSLELGDSALYFCASSVASNRGTDTQYFGPGTRLTVL.

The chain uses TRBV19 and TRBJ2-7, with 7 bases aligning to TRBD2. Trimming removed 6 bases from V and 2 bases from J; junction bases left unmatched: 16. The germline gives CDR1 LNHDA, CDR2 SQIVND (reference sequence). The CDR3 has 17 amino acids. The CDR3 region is CASSPTSWARTPYEQYF. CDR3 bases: TGTGCCAGTAGCCCGACTAGCTGGGCGAGGACACCCTACGAGCAGTACTTC.

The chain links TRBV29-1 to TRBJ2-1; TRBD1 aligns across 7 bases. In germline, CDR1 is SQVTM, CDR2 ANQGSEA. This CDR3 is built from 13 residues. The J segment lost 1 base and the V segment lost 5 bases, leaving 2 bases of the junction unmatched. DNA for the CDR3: TGCAGCGTTCGGACAGGTTCCTACAATGAGCAGTTCTTC. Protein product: CSVRTGSYNEQFF.

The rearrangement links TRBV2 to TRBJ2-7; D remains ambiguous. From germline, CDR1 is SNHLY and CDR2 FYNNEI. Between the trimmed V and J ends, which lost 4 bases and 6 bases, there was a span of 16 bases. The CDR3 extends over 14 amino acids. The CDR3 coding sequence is TGTGCCAGCAGTGCCGACACAACAACGGCCGAGCAGTACTTC. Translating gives CASSADTTTAEQYF.